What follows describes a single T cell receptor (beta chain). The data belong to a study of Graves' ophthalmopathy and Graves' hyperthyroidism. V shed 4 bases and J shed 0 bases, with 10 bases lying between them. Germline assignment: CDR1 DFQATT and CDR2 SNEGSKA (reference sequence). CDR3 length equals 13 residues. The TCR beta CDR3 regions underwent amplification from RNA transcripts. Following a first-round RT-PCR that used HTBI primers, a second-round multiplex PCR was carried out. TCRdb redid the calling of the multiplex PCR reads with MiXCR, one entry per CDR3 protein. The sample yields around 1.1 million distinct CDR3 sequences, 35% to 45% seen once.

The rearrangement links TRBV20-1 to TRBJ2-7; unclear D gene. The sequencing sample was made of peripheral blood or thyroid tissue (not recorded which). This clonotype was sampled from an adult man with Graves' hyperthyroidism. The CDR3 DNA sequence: TGCAGTGCTAAGGTGACTGGCTCCTACGAGCAGTACTTC. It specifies CSAKVTGSYEQYF.